One TCR beta chain is described in this entry. Its antigen is not identified. The sample has other DNA sequences that encode this CDR3 too. Donors, healthy HIV-negative adults, lacked recent acute infections or vaccinations. This sample was included in a study of shared clonotypes between healthy human individuals. Findings and caveats of the study: Some clonotypes were shared by all four sorted-subset donors, while others were not shared. The non-shared ones had lower generation probabilities than the shared ones. Around 4.9% of naive CD4 clonotypes were shared across four donors.

Sequenced by immunoSEQ multiplex PCR; TCRdb stores in-frame clones only, minus some. The data hold approximately 2,000,000 clones, with less than 95% observed a single time. This clonotype was obtained from a man aged 18 to 35 in good health. Some clones in this sample may be carry-over from other donors' samples. Input material: naive CD4+ T cells from PBMCs. Subset of the sample: CD45RA+ positively selected.

CDR3 sequence reads: CASSLAAGGGTDTQYF. Here the CDR3 DNA reads TGTGCCAGCAGCTTAGCAGCGGGAGGGGGCACAGATACGCAGTATTTT. This sequence joins TRBV7-2 and TRBJ2-3, with 10 bases identical to TRBD2. With 0 bases clipped from V and 1 base from J, the junction kept 1 base outside the gene matches. CDR3 length equals 16 residues. Germline lookup yields CDR1 SGHTA and CDR2 FQGNSA.